This TCR beta chain was captured by sequencing in a study of T cell responses to AZD1222 COVID-19 vaccine. Study-wide points: Sampling that yielded the repertoires occurred only after the peak T cell response. Baseline seropositivity characterized only six AZD1222 recipients. A mostly white British donor set with more females was recruited, and clonal diversity was possibly underestimated. Recipients of two AZD1222 doses showed rising Spike-specific TCR breadth and depth.

This clone appeared a few times. The antigen remains undetermined. Trimming stripped 5 bases from V and 6 bases from J, with 19 bases between. The CDR3 is made up of 16 amino acids. In germline, CDR1 is SGHAT, CDR2 FQNNGV. Clones were read by immunoSEQ multiplex PCR, and TCRdb kept only the in-frame ones, dropping some. The data show approximately 190,000 clones, 80% to 95% seen once. This receptor was obtained from an adult who received the AZD1222 COVID-19 vaccine. Specimen: peripheral blood, collected 28 days after the second AZD1222 dose. The rearrangement joins TRBV11-2 to TRBJ2-2; TRBD1 might be the D (6 bases). CDR3 protein: CASSPGAGQLAGELFF. The CDR3 nucleotides are TGTGCCAGCAGCCCAGGAGCCGGACAGTTGGCCGGGGAGCTGTTTTTT.